The 2 T cell receptor beta chains below all came from one sample that was sequenced in a study of blood T cells in healthy people across ages. A second PCR, run for about 6 to 11 cycles, used a sample-barcoded 5' primer plus a J-beta primer mix. TCRdb reanalysed the 5' RACE reads using MiXCR and keeps one entry per CDR3 protein. The table lists over 950,000 distinct CDR3 sequences, about two fifths of them singletons. The source material was blood. These receptors all come from a man between 18 and 35 years old in good health.

V gene TRBV4-2 combines with J gene TRBJ1-2, with no clear D. V dropped 3 bases and J dropped 4 bases, with 21 bases sitting between them. The CDR3 loop spans 17 amino acids. The germline gives CDR1 LGHNA, CDR2 YNFKEQ. The CDR3 spells CASSQESSSLVGYGYTF. CDR3 nucleotide sequence: TGTGCCAGCAGCCAGGAATCCTCCTCCCTCGTGGGCTATGGCTACACCTTC.

This clonotype was seen only a few times. The chain carries TRBV5-1 and TRBJ2-3, with 10 bases matching TRBD1. Per the germline V gene, CDR1 is SGHRS and CDR2 is YFSETQ. Trimming took 2 bases from V and 6 from J; bases not matched to a gene: 6. The CDR3 loop spans 15 amino acids. In nucleotides, the CDR3 is TGCGCCAGCAGCTTAGTGACAGGGGGCGAGGATACGCAGTATTTT. It is translated as CASSLVTGGEDTQYF.